The rows below give T cell receptor beta chains drawn from one sample of a study of technical replicates of blood from a few donors. Sequencing was performed with immunoSEQ multiplex PCR; in TCRdb, only in-frame clones are kept and a portion is missing. This table has tens of thousands of clones, under 98% appearing once. Specimen: T cells isolated from PBMCs. The origin of the receptors is a human donor in good health. CDR3s include the opening cysteine and the closing phenylalanine or tryptophan. A D gene is named only where the DNA matches it firmly. For some rows the clone size is stated as once, few or many, or as a class when expanded; others skip it.

v_gene	abundance	j_gene	d_gene	CDR3nt	CDR3aa
TRBV7-2	NA	TRBJ2-2	TRBD2	TGTGCCAGCAGCTTTCAGCGGGGGGCCACCGGGGAGCTGTTTTTT	CASSFQRGATGELFF
TRBV4-3	NA	TRBJ2-7	NA	TGCGCCAGCAGCCAAGCCCCCAGCGCCGAAACTGAAGAGCAGTACTTC	CASSQAPSAETEEQYF
TRBV5-4	NA	TRBJ2-5	NA	TGTGCCAGCAGCTTGGCCTCTGCGGAAGAGACCCAGTACTTC	CASSLASAEETQYF
TRBV18	NA	TRBJ2-5	NA	TGTGCCAGCTCACCAACAGACATCCAAGAGACCCAGTACTTC	CASSPTDIQETQYF
TRBV6-5	NA	TRBJ2-7	TRBD2	TGTGCCAGCAGCTCTCTGGCGGGGGGAGCCGAGCAGTACTTC	CASSSLAGGAEQYF
TRBV5-1	NA	TRBJ2-3	NA	TGCGCCAGCAGCTCTGCGGCAGATACGCAGTATTTT	CASSSAADTQYF
TRBV5-1	NA	TRBJ1-5	NA	TGCGCCAGCAGCGCCTCAGGAGGGAACAATCAGCCCCAGCATTTT	CASSASGGNNQPQHF
TRBV14	NA	TRBJ1-1	NA	TGTGCCAGCAGCCTATACAAGAACACTGAAGCTTTCTTT	CASSLYKNTEAFF
TRBV10-3	NA	TRBJ1-4	TRBD1	TGTGCCATGCAGGGGGCGACTAATGAAAAACTGTTTTTT	CAMQGATNEKLFF
TRBV7-3	NA	TRBJ2-3	NA	TGTGCCAGCTCCCTCGCGGTCACAGATACGCAGTATTTT	CASSLAVTDTQYF
TRBV2	few	TRBJ1-2	NA	TGTGCCAGATTAGGGACAAACGATGGCTACACCTTC	CARLGTNDGYTF
TRBV6-4	once	TRBJ1-2	TRBD1	TGTGCCAGCAGTGACGGGACAGGGTTTCTTCATGGCTACACCTTC	CASSDGTGFLHGYTF
TRBV29-1	NA	TRBJ2-1	TRBD2	TGCAGCGTTGAAGGAAAAGGACTAGCCGATAATGAGCAGTTCTTC	CSVEGKGLADNEQFF
TRBV2	NA	TRBJ1-1	NA	TGTGCCAGCAGTGAACTTTCGGCGGTGCTGGGTACTGAAGCTTTCTTT	CASSELSAVLGTEAFF
TRBV6-5	once	TRBJ2-3	NA	TGTGCCAGCAGTTCCACGGTAGATACGCAGTATTTT	CASSSTVDTQYF
TRBV7-7	NA	TRBJ2-7	NA	TGTGCTAGCAGCACCGGGGTAACCTACGAGCAGTACTTC	CASSTGVTYEQYF
TRBV6-5	NA	TRBJ2-7	TRBD1	TGTGCCAGCAGCCACCGGGACAGGAAGGGCTACGAGCAGTACTTC	CASSHRDRKGYEQYF
TRBV27	NA	TRBJ2-1	NA	TGTGCCAGCAGTCCGACTAGATTCAATGAGCAGTTCTTC	CASSPTRFNEQFF
TRBV18	NA	TRBJ1-1	NA	TGTGCCAGCTCACCGCCAAACATAGAAGGAGGGGCTTTCTTT	CASSPPNIEGGAFF
TRBV7-3	NA	TRBJ2-1	NA	TGTGCCAGCAGCTCCACTATGGCGGGGAAGAATGAGCAGTTCTTC	CASSSTMAGKNEQFF
TRBV4-3	NA	TRBJ2-3	TRBD2	TGCGCCAGCAGCCGTAAGACTAGCGGAACAGATACGCAGTATTTT	CASSRKTSGTDTQYF
TRBV15	NA	TRBJ1-4	NA	TGTGCCACCAGCAGAGATGTAGGGGAGGGTGAAAAACTGTTTTTT	CATSRDVGEGEKLFF
TRBV28	NA	TRBJ2-7	TRBD1	TGTGCCAGCAGTTTAAGGGACAGCTACGAGCAGTACTTC	CASSLRDSYEQYF
TRBV5-4	NA	TRBJ2-7	TRBD1	TGTGCCAGCAGCTGGGACAGGGGTACCTACGAGCAGTACTTC	CASSWDRGTYEQYF
TRBV7-2	NA	TRBJ2-2	NA	TGTGCCAGCAGCTTTAGCGGAAACACCGGGGAGCTGTTTTTT	CASSFSGNTGELFF
TRBV6-5	NA	TRBJ2-7	TRBD1	TGTGCCAGCAGTTACTACCGGGACAGGCCCTACGAGCAGTACTTC	CASSYYRDRPYEQYF
TRBV4-1	NA	TRBJ2-4	TRBD1	TGCGCCAGCAGCCAAGCACTTACCGGGACAGGCAATAACTACATTCAGTACTTC	CASSQALTGTGNNYIQYF
TRBV4-1	NA	TRBJ2-5	TRBD1	TGCGCCAGCAGCCCAGACAGGGGTGGAGAGACCCAGTACTTC	CASSPDRGGETQYF
TRBV5-6	NA	TRBJ1-4	TRBD1	TGTGCCAGCAGCGGGATGGGACAGGGGGCAGTCAGAGGAGAAAAACTGTTTTTT	CASSGMGQGAVRGEKLFF
TRBV7-2	NA	TRBJ2-7	TRBD1	TGTGCCAGCAGCCAAAGGGCAGGGGGCTCCTACGAGCAGTACTTC	CASSQRAGGSYEQYF
TRBV27	once	TRBJ1-2	NA	TGTGCCAGCAGGCCCGTAGGGGCATCCTATGGCTACACCTTC	CASRPVGASYGYTF
TRBV29-1	NA	TRBJ1-2	NA	TGCAGCGTTGAGGGCGGGGCGTCTAACTATGGCTACACCTTC	CSVEGGASNYGYTF
TRBV2	NA	TRBJ2-2	NA	TGTGCCATCCTACAGGGAATCGGGGAGCTGTTTTTT	CAILQGIGELFF